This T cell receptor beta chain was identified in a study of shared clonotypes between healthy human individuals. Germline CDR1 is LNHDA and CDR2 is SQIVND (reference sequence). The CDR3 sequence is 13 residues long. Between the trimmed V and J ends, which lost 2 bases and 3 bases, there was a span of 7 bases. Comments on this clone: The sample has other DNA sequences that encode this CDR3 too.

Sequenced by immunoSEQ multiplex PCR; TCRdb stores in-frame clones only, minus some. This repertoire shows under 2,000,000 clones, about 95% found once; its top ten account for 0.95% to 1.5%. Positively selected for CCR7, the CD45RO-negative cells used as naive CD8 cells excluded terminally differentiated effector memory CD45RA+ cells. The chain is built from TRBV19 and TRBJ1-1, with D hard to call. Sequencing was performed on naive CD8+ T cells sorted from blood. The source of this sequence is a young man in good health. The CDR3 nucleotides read TGTGCCAGTAGTATATTTGGGGACACTGAAGCTTTCTTT. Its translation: CASSIFGDTEAFF.